The 7 T cell receptor beta chains below were found in one sample sequenced in a study of beta chain features in type 1 diabetes. Reverse transcribing all isolated RNA meant expressed TCRB transcripts were sequenced. Produced via immunoSEQ multiplex PCR; TCRdb's table is partial and in-frame only. Counted here are over 350,000 clones, around 15% occurring once; the ten biggest clones make up roughly 0.019%. Sequences were obtained from naive CD4+ T cells from blood. The receptors were sampled from a woman younger than 35 in good health.

CDR3 coding DNA: TGTGCCTGGAAGGGGACTAGCGCGAACACCGGGGAGCTGTTTTTT. It yields the protein CAWKGTSANTGELFF. The chain has TRBV30 and TRBJ2-2; 10 bases line up with TRBD2. In germline, CDR1 is GTSNPN, CDR2 SVGIG (reference sequence). The CDR3 has 15 residues. The V and J ends lost 4 bases and 0 bases, in that order; junction bases with no gene match: 2.

This clone has just a few counts. The chain has TRBV30 and TRBJ1-3; D uncertain. Germline CDR1 GTSNPN, CDR2 SVGIG (reference sequence). CDR3 length: 14 residues. Trimming took off 0 bases at V and 7 bases at J, with 13 bases between the two ends. The CDR3 nucleotides read TGTGCCTGGAGTGTACATCTGCCGGGGAACACCATATATTTT. Translation gives CAWSVHLPGNTIYF.

V and J are TRBV28 and TRBJ2-3; TRBD1 might be the D (6 bases). The length of the CDR3 is 13 residues. Germline V gene sequence: CDR1 MDHEN, CDR2 SYDVKM. V was clipped by 10 bases and J by 1 base, with 12 bases between them. The CDR3 loop reads CATWGQGTDTQYF. CDR3 bases: TGTGCCACATGGGGGCAGGGCACAGATACGCAGTATTTT.

V usage is TRBV27 and J usage is TRBJ1-1, with TRBD1 identical over 8 bases. This CDR3 has 16 residues. Germline assignment: CDR1 MNHEY and CDR2 SMNVEV (reference sequence). The ends lost 4 bases at V and 0 bases at J; junction bases unmatched: 7. The DNA for the CDR3 is TGTGCCAGCAGTTCCAGGACAGGGATTTTGAACACTGAAGCTTTCTTT. It encodes CASSSRTGILNTEAFF.

CDR3 region: CASSFRVRAEAFF. The CDR3 region has the DNA TGTGCCAGCAGTTTCAGGGTACGGGCTGAAGCTTTCTTT. The chain recombines TRBV6-5 with TRBJ1-1; possible D gene TRBD1, 5 bases. Germline V lookup: CDR1 MNHEY, CDR2 SVGAGI. Trimming stripped 4 bases from V and 6 bases from J, with 12 bases between. This CDR3 comprises 13 residues.

The V gene is TRBV28, the J gene TRBJ2-2; D not resolved. The V and J ends lost 2 bases and 6 bases respectively, with 4 bases between them. CDR3 length: 12 amino acids. Germline loops: CDR1 MDHEN, CDR2 SYDVKM. CDR3 sequence: CASSLGSGELFF. The CDR3 DNA reads TGTGCCAGCAGTTTAGGCTCCGGGGAGCTGTTTTTT.

This clone came up a few times. This chain connects TRBV30 to TRBJ1-1; D not resolved. From germline, CDR1 is GTSNPN and CDR2 SVGIG (reference sequence). The CDR3 extends over 12 amino acids. V lost 2 bases and J 2 bases, leaving 6 bases between the germline ends. CDR3 DNA: TGTGCCTGGAGTCCCACAAACACTGAAGCTTTCTTT. It specifies CAWSPTNTEAFF.